The 10 T cell receptor beta chains below all came from one sample that was sequenced in a study of cytomegalovirus exposure and HLA in healthy donors. The primer mix had 60 Vbeta and 13 Jbeta primers. Profiled with immunoSEQ multiplex PCR; TCRdb holds only in-frame clones, not every one. The sample yields fewer than 200,000 clones, roughly 76% seen once. Sample: PBMCs. Receptors originate from a woman in her fifties or sixties in good health and CMV-seronegative.

This clone was counted a few times. The V gene is TRBV5-6, the J gene TRBJ2-5, with D possibly being TRBD1 (5 bases). CDR1 and CDR2 from the germline V gene are SGHDT and YYEEEE. The ends were cut back, 1 base at V and 1 base at J, with 11 bases in the middle. CDR3 size: 15 residues. The CDR3 spells CASSLWGTSQETQYF. The CDR3 DNA reads as TGTGCCAGCAGCTTGTGGGGCACAAGCCAAGAGACCCAGTACTTC.

The chain uses TRBV28 and TRBJ1-5; a possible D gene is TRBD1 (6 bases). This CDR3 is built from 13 residues. The germline CDR1 and CDR2 sequences are MDHEN and SYDVKM. Trimming left V 2 bases short and J 8 bases short, with 10 bases between. In DNA form, the CDR3 reads TGTGCCAGCAGTTTAAGGGGGACGGAGCCCCAGCATTTT. The encoded protein is CASSLRGTEPQHF.

This clone was counted a few times. This chain links TRBV7-2 with TRBJ2-5; D ambiguous. The V and J ends lost 4 bases and 2 bases respectively, with 2 bases between them. Germline CDR1 reads SGHTA; CDR2 reads FQGNSA. The CDR3 spans 11 residues. As DNA, the CDR3 is TGTGCCAGCAGCTCACAAGAGACCCAGTACTTC. Translating gives CASSSQETQYF.

The rearrangement joins TRBV7-8 to TRBJ2-1, with TRBD2 identical over 9 bases. The V gene's germline CDR1 is SGHVS and CDR2 FQNEAQ. The CDR3 has 17 amino acids. V gave up 1 base and J gave up 8 bases; unmatched junction bases: 12. Here the CDR3 reads CASSLVPSGIILYEQFF. The CDR3 nucleotides read TGTGCCAGCAGCTTAGTTCCTAGCGGGATAATCCTATATGAGCAGTTCTTC.

The chain links TRBV9 to TRBJ2-1; D possibly corresponds to TRBD2 (6 bases). The germline CDR1 and CDR2 sequences are SGDLS and YYNGEE. The CDR3 totals 14 residues. Trimming pared 3 bases from V and 6 bases from J, leaving 13 bases between. The DNA of the CDR3 is TGTGCCAGCAGCGGCGGGACGCCGAGCAATGAGCAGTTCTTC. Amino acid sequence: CASSGGTPSNEQFF.

This clone was seen at least ten times. The chain employs TRBV25-1 and TRBJ1-5; D remains ambiguous. Per germline, CDR1 MGHDK and CDR2 SYGVNS. The ends were cut back, 3 bases at V and 7 bases at J, with 7 bases in the middle. The CDR3 contains 12 residues. CDR3 in amino acids: CASSDGEQPQHF. CDR3 coding DNA: TGTGCCAGCAGTGACGGAGAACAGCCCCAGCATTTT.

This clone came up once. The V gene is TRBV7-8, the J gene TRBJ2-1, with 8 bases that match TRBD2. Germline V lookup: CDR1 SGHVS, CDR2 FQNEAQ. CDR3 length: 15 residues. V dropped 4 bases and J dropped 0; count of bases not matched to a gene: 2. The DNA of the CDR3 is TGTGCCAGCAGCTCCGGGACTAGCTCCTACAATGAGCAGTTCTTC. Its protein is CASSSGTSSYNEQFF.

This clone appeared a few times. Other DNA sequences in the same sample also yield this CDR3. V gene TRBV4-3 combines with J gene TRBJ2-1, with 8 bases fitting TRBD2. There are 17 residues in the CDR3. Germline CDR1 LGHNA, CDR2 YSLEER. V lost 0 bases to trimming and J lost 9 bases; unmatched junction nucleotides: 13. CDR3 sequence: CASSQDTGGGHRPEQFF. The CDR3 coding sequence is TGCGCCAGCAGCCAAGATACGGGCGGGGGGCATCGTCCTGAGCAGTTCTTC.

The J gene is TRBJ1-1, the V gene TRBV30, with unresolved D. V shed 0 bases and J shed 6 bases, with 5 bases lying between them. The CDR3 runs to 11 residues. Germline assignment: CDR1 GTSNPN and CDR2 SVGIG (reference sequence). The CDR3 nucleotides are TGTGCCTGGAGTGTACATGCTGAAGCTTTCTTT. It yields the protein CAWSVHAEAFF.

This clone came up once. The chain links TRBV28 to TRBJ1-3; the D is unclear. The germline CDR1 and CDR2 sequences are MDHEN and SYDVKM. The germline V and J ends were trimmed by 11 bases and 0 bases, with 14 bases remaining between them. This CDR3 comprises 14 residues. CDR3 sequence (DNA): TGTGCCGGCATCAGTACATTCTCTGGAAACACCATATATTTT. Protein: CAGISTFSGNTIYF.